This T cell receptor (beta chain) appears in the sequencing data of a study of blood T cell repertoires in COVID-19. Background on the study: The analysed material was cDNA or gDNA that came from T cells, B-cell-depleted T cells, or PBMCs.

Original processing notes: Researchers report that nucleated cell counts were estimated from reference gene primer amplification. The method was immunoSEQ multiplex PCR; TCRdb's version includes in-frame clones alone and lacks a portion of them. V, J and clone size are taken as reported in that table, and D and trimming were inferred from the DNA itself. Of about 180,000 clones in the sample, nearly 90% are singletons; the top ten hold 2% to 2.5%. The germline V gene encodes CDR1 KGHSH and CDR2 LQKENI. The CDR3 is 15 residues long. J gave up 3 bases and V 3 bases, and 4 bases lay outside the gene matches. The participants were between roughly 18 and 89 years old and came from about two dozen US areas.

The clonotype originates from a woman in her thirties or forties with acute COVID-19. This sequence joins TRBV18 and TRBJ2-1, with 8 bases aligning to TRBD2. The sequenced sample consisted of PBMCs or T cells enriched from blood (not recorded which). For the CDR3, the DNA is TGTGCCAGCTCACCCCCTAGCGGGCACTACAATGAGCAGTTCTTC. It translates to CASSPPSGHYNEQFF. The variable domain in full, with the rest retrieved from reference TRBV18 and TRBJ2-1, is NAGVMQNPRHLVRRRGQEARLRCSPMKGHSHVYWYRQLPEEGLKFMVYLQKENIIDESGMPKERFSAEFPKEGPSILRIQQVVRGDSAAYFCASSPPSGHYNEQFFGPGTRLTVL.